This T cell receptor beta chain was identified during a study of shared clonotypes between healthy human individuals. The CDR3 contains 17 residues. CDR1 and CDR2 from the germline V gene are SGHRS and YFSETQ. The ends were cut back, 2 bases at V and 3 bases at J, with 21 bases in the middle. Memory CD4+ cells were the fraction left after CD45RA+ naive selection. This table comes from immunoSEQ multiplex PCR, and its TCRdb copy is limited to in-frame clones, with some not included. The profile shows over 2 million clones, 85% to 95% of them singletons. This receptor was obtained from a man between 18 and 35 years old in good health. Some clones in this sample may be carry-over from other donors' samples. This rearrangement joins TRBV5-1 to TRBJ2-7, with a weak D call TRBD2 (6 bases). The sequenced material came from naive CD4+ T cells from PBMCs. Subset reported: CD45RA+ positively selected. Written as DNA, the CDR3 is TGCGCCAGCAGCTTAGGAGGGACGGGTTTCGCGGGCTACGAGCAGTACTTC. It is translated as CASSLGGTGFAGYEQYF.